The source of this T cell receptor beta chain is a study of vaccination effects on CD4 cells after COVID-19. The CDR3 sequence is 16 residues long. J gave up 3 bases and V 7 bases, and 10 bases lay outside the gene matches. Germline V lookup: CDR1 SGHRS, CDR2 YFSETQ. Antigen-specific CD4+ T cells were expanded with viral peptide pools in the ViraFEST assay before sequencing. At the end of around eleven days of culture, CD4+ T cells were isolated. Each participant was given two doses of one vaccine (BNT162b2 or mRNA-1273). Cultivation was performed at a few million PBMC per well with about 9.6 IU/ml IL-2 and roughly 9.3 ug/ml peptides added. Days 3 and 7 were when half the medium was replaced with IL-2 medium. This clone is termed large. Its antigen is currently unknown. Overall study results and limits: Cross-reactivity toward common cold coronaviruses was confined to only 1 of 255 vaccine-induced clones in healthy vaccinees. Clones arising from infection and from vaccination showed marked clonal contraction late after vaccination.

Sequenced by immunoSEQ multiplex PCR; TCRdb stores in-frame clones only, minus some. This sample has 30,000 or so clones, with about 70% found just once. This chain connects TRBV5-1 to TRBJ2-3; 11 bases map to TRBD2. The specimen was CD4+ T cells from PBMCs cultured with HCoV-NL63 spike peptides, collected after COVID-19 vaccination. The clonotype comes from a human donor who received a COVID-19 vaccine. The DNA of the CDR3 is TGCGCCAGCGGGTTAGCGGGGGGGCCCGGGACAGATACGCAGTATTTT. Translation gives CASGLAGGPGTDTQYF.